This TCR beta chain was identified in a study of cytomegalovirus exposure and HLA in healthy donors. The germline V gene has CDR1 WSHSY and CDR2 SAAADI. V dropped 6 bases and J dropped 3; count of bases not matched to a gene: 7. The CDR3 consists of 14 residues. The PCR was carried out with 60 Vbeta primers and 13 Jbeta primers. Clones were sequenced by immunoSEQ multiplex PCR, and TCRdb holds only the in-frame ones, with some missing. The sample gives about 150,000 clones, over 65% of which show up once; 3% to 4% is in the top ten. This clone was counted only a few times. The receptor comes from a woman aged 40 to 55 in good health and CMV-seronegative. This chain connects TRBV10-2 to TRBJ1-2; 7 nucleotides line up with TRBD1. Sequencing was performed on PBMCs. This chain's CDR3 is CASSQGQSYYGYTF. The CDR3, as DNA: TGCGCCAGCAGCCAGGGACAGTCCTACTATGGCTACACCTTC.